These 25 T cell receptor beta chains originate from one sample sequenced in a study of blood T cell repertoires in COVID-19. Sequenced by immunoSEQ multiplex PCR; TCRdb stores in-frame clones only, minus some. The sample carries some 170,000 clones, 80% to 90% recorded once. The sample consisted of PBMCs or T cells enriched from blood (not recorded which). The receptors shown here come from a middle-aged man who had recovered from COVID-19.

The CDR3 coding sequence is TGTGCCACCGCAGACATGAACACTGAAGCTTTCTTT. Amino acids: CATADMNTEAFF. The chain joins TRBV3-1 (or the pseudogene TRBV3-2) to TRBJ1-1; D is unclear. The length of the CDR3 is 12 residues. Deletions cut 10 bases from V and 0 bases from J, with 9 bases between. Germline V lookup: CDR1 LGHDT, CDR2 YNNKEL (reference sequence).

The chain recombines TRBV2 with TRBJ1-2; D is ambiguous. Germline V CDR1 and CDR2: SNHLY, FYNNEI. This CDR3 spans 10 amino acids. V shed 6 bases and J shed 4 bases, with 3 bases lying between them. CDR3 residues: CASSSYGYTF. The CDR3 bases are TGTGCCAGCAGCTCCTATGGCTACACCTTC.

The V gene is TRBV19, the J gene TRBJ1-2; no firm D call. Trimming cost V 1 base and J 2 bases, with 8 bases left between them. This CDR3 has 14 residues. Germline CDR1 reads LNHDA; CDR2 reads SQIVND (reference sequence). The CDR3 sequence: CASSIGPQNYGYTF. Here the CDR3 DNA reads TGTGCCAGTAGTATAGGTCCACAAAACTATGGCTACACCTTC.

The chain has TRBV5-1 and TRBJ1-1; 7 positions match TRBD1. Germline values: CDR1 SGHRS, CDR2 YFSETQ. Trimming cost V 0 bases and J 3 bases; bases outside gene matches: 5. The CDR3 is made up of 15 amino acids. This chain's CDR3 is CASSLAGTDHTEAFF. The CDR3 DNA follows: TGCGCCAGCAGCTTGGCAGGGACAGACCACACTGAAGCTTTCTTT.

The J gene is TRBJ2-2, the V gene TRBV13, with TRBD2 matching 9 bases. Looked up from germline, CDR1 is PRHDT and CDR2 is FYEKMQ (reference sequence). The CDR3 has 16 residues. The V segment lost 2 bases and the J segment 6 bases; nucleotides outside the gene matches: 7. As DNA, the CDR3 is TGTGCCAGCAGCTTATGGCGGGGGGGCGATTCCGGGGAGCTGTTTTTT. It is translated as CASSLWRGGDSGELFF. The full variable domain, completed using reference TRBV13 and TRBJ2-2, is AAGVIQSPRHLIKEKRETATLKCYPIPRHDTVYWYQQGPGQDPQFLISFYEKMQSDKGSIPDRFSAQQFSDYHSELNMSSLELGDSALYFCASSLWRGGDSGELFFGEGSRLTVL.

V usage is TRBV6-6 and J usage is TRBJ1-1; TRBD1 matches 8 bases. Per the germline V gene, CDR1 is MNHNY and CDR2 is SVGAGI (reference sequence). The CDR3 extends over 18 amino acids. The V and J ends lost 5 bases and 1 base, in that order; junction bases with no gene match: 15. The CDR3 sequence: CASSLRWRQGYANTEAFF. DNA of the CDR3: TGTGCCAGCAGTCTCAGATGGCGACAGGGGTACGCGAACACTGAAGCTTTCTTT.

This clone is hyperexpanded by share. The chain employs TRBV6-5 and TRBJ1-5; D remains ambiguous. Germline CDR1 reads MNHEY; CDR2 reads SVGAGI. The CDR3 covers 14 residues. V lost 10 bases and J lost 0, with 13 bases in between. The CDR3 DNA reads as TGTGCCACCGGCGGGGAGATTAGCAATCAGCCCCAGCATTTT. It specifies CATGGEISNQPQHF.

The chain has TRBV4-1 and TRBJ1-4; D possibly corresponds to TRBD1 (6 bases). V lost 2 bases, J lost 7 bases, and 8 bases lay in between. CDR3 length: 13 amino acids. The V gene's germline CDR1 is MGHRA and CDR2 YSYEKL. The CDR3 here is CASSQLRGEKLFF. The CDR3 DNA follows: TGCGCCAGCAGCCAACTCAGGGGTGAAAAACTGTTTTTT.

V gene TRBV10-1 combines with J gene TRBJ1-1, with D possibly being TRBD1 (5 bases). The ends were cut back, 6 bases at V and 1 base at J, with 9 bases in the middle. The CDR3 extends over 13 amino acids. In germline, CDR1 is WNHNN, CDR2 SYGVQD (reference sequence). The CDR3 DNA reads TGCGCCAGCAGACCCCAGGGGAACACTGAAGCTTTCTTT. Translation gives CASRPQGNTEAFF.

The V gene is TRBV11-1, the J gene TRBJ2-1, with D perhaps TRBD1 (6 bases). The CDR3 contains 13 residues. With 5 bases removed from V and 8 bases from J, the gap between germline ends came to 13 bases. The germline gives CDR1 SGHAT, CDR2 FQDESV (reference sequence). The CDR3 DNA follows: TGTGCCAGCAGCGACAGAGGGGGACATGAGCAGTTCTTC. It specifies CASSDRGGHEQFF.

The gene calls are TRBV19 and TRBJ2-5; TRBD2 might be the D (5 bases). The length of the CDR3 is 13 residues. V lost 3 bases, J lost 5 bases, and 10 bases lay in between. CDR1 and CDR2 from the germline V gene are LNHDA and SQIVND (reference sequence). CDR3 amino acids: CASSITGSETQYF. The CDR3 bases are TGTGCCAGTAGTATCACGGGGTCGGAGACCCAGTACTTC.

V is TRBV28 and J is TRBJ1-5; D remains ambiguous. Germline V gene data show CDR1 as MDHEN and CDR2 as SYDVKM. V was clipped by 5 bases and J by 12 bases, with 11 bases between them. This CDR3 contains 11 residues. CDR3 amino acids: CASSDIGLQHF. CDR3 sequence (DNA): TGTGCCAGCAGTGACATTGGTCTCCAGCATTTT.

The CDR3 is CASSYQQQVFDQPQHF. The CDR3 DNA sequence: TGTGCCAGCAGTTATCAACAACAGGTTTTTGATCAGCCCCAGCATTTT. J is TRBJ1-5 and V is TRBV6-5, with a tentative D call TRBD1 (5 bases). V lost 3 bases and J 5 bases, leaving 17 bases between the germline ends. The CDR3 contains 16 residues. Germline V gene lookup returns CDR1 MNHEY and CDR2 SVGAGI.

CDR3 loop: CASRPGQSSGYTF. CDR3 coding DNA: TGTGCCAGCAGACCTGGACAGTCCTCTGGCTACACCTTC. The chain joins TRBV6-5 to TRBJ1-2, with D possibly TRBD1 on 6 matching bases. Deletions cut 6 bases from V and 7 bases from J, with 15 bases between. The CDR3 sequence is 13 residues long. In germline, CDR1 is MNHEY, CDR2 SVGAGI.

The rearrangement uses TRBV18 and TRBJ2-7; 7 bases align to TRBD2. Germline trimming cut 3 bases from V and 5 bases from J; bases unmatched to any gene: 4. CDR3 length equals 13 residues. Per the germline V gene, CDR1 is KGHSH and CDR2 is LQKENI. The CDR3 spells CASSPYGGNEQYF. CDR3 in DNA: TGTGCCAGCTCACCTTACGGGGGGAACGAGCAGTACTTC.

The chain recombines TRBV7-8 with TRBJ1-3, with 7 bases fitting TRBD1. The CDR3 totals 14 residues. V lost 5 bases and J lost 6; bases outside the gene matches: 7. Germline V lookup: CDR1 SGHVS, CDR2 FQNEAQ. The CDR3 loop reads CASSPGTVINTIYF. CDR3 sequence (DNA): TGTGCCAGCAGCCCTGGGACAGTGATAAACACCATATATTTT. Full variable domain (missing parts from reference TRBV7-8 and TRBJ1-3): GAGVSQSPRYKVAKRGQDVALRCDPISGHVSLFWYQQALGQGPEFLTYFQNEAQLDKSGLPSDRFFAERPEGSVSTLKIQRTQQEDSAVYLCASSPGTVINTIYFGEGSWLTVV.

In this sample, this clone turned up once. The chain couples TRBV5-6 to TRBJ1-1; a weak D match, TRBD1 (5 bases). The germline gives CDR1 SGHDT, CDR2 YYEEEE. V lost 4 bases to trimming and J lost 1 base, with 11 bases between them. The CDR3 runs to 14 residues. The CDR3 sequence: CASSPPTANTEAFF. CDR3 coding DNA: TGTGCCAGCAGCCCACCGACAGCGAACACTGAAGCTTTCTTT.

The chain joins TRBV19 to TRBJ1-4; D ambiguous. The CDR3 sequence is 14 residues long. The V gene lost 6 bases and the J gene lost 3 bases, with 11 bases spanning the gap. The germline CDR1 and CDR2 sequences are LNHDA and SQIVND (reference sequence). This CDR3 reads CASSLGPANEKLFF. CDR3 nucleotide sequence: TGTGCCAGTAGCCTAGGCCCGGCTAATGAAAAACTGTTTTTT. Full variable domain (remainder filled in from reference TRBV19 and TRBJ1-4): DGGITQSPKYLFRKEGQNVTLSCEQNLNHDAMYWYRQDPGQGLRLIYYSQIVNDFQKGDIAEGYSVSREKKESFPLTVTSAQKNPTAFYLCASSLGPANEKLFFGSGTQLSVL.

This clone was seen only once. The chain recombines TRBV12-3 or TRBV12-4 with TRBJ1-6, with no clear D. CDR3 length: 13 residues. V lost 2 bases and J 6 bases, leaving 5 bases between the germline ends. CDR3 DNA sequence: TGTGCCAGCAGTTTACACATTAATTCACCCCTCCACTTT. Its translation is CASSLHINSPLHF.

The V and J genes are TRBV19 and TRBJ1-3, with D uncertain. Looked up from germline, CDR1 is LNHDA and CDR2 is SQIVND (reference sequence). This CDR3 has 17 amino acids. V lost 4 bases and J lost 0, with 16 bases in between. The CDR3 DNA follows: TGTGCCAGTAGTAGGGCGCGCGCTGCGAACTCTGGAAACACCATATATTTT. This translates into CASSRARAANSGNTIYF.

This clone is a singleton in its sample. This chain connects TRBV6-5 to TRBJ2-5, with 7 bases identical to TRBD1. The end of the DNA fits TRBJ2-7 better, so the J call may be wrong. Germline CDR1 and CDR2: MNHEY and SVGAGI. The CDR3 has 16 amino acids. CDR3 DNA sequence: TGTGCCAGCAGTTACAGGACAGGATTGAGCTCCTACGAGCAGTACTTC. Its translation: CASSYRTGLSSYEQYF.

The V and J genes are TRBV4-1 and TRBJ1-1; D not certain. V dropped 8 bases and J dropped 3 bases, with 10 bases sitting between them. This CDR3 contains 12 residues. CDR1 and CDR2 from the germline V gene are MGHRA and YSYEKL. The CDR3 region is CASARGYTEAFF. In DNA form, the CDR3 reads TGCGCCAGCGCCCGAGGTTACACTGAAGCTTTCTTT.

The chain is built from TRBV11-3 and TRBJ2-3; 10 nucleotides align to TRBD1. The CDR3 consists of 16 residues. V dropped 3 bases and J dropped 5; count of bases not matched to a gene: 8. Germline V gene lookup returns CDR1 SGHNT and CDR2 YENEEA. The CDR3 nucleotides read TGTGCCAGCAGCTTTCACTCTGGACAGGGGGTAGATACGCAGTATTTT. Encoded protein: CASSFHSGQGVDTQYF.

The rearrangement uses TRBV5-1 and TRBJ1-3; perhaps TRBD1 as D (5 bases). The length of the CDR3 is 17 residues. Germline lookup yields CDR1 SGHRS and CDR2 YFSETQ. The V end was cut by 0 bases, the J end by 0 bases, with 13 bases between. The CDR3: CASSLELRQISGNTIYF. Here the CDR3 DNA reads TGCGCCAGCAGCTTGGAGCTTCGACAGATCTCTGGAAACACCATATATTTT.

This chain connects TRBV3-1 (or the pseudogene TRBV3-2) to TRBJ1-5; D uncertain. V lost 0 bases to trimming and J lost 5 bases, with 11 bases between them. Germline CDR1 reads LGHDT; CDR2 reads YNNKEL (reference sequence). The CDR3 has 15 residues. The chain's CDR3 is CASSQDRGFDQPQHF. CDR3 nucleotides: TGTGCCAGCAGCCAAGATCGAGGGTTCGATCAGCCCCAGCATTTT.